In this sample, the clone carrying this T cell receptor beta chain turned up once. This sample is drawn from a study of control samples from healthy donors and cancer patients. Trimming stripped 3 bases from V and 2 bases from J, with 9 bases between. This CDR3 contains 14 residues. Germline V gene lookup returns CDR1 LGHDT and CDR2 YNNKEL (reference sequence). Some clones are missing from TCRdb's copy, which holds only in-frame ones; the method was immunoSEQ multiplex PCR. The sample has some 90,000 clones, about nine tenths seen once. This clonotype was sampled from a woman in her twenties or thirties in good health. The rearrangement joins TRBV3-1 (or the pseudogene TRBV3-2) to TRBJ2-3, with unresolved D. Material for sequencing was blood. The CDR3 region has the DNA TGTGCCAGCAGCCATAGGCAGGTCACAGATACGCAGTATTTT. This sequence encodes CASSHRQVTDTQYF.